A single sample is the source of the 30 T cell receptor beta chains below, sequenced in a study of blood T cell repertoires in COVID-19. Assay: immunoSEQ multiplex PCR; the TCRdb copy retains only in-frame clones and omits some. The sample lists fewer than 350,000 clones; roughly 88% were seen once. The sample comprised PBMCs or T cells enriched from blood (not recorded which). These TCRs come from a man aged 25 to 45 who had recovered from COVID-19.

The chain joins TRBV11-2 to TRBJ1-4; the match to TRBD1 covers 9 bases. The V segment lost 4 bases and the J segment 4 bases; nucleotides outside the gene matches: 4. This CDR3 spans 15 amino acids. CDR1 is SGHAT, CDR2 FQNNGV, per germline. Here the CDR3 DNA reads TGTGCCAGCAGCTCCACGGGACAGGGTAATGAAAAACTGTTTTTT. Translated: CASSSTGQGNEKLFF.

This rearrangement joins TRBV19 to TRBJ1-1, with D maybe TRBD1 (5 bases). Trimming left V 5 bases short and J 5 bases short, with 15 bases between. Germline CDR1 is LNHDA and CDR2 is SQIVND (reference sequence). This CDR3 comprises 14 residues. CDR3 DNA: TGTGCCAGTAGTGTTGGACGGGGGGGAACTGAAGCTTTCTTT. Translated: CASSVGRGGTEAFF.

In its sample, this clone was seen a few times. The chain couples TRBV6-5 to TRBJ1-3; the D gene is possibly TRBD1 (5 bases). The CDR3 is 14 residues long. V lost 5 bases, J lost 4 bases, and 12 bases lay in between. Germline CDR1 reads MNHEY; CDR2 reads SVGAGI. Here the CDR3 DNA reads TGTGCCAGCAGTCTAGGGGAGGGAGGAAACACCATATATTTT. Its translation is CASSLGEGGNTIYF.

J is TRBJ1-1 and V is TRBV6-5, with D maybe TRBD1 (6 bases). In germline, CDR1 is MNHEY, CDR2 SVGAGI. The CDR3 consists of 15 residues. The germline V and J ends were trimmed by 0 bases and 2 bases, with 10 bases remaining between them. The CDR3 is CASSYSTGYNTEAFF. CDR3 coding DNA: TGTGCCAGCAGTTACTCGACAGGATATAACACTGAAGCTTTCTTT.

J is TRBJ2-2 and V is TRBV13; TRBD1 agrees at 7 bases. The ends lost 7 bases at V and 0 bases at J; junction bases unmatched: 8. Germline V lookup: CDR1 PRHDT, CDR2 FYEKMQ (reference sequence). The CDR3 is 16 amino acids. The CDR3 reads CASTPRGTTNTGELFF. The CDR3 DNA sequence: TGTGCCAGCACACCCAGGGGGACAACGAACACCGGGGAGCTGTTTTTT.

This clone came up once. The identical CDR3 is also encoded by other nucleotide sequences in the sample. This chain connects TRBV30 to TRBJ1-5, with D uncertain. From germline, CDR1 is GTSNPN and CDR2 SVGIG (reference sequence). V shed 1 base and J shed 1 base, with 8 bases lying between them. The CDR3 runs 14 residues. The CDR3 nucleotides read TGTGCCTGGAGTGAGGGAGGGAGCAATCAGCCCCAGCATTTT. Translation gives CAWSEGGSNQPQHF.

The chain recombines TRBV2 with TRBJ2-5; 10 nucleotides agree with TRBD2. Germline values: CDR1 SNHLY, CDR2 FYNNEI. Germline trimming cut 6 bases from V and 1 base from J; bases unmatched to any gene: 20. The CDR3 has 20 residues. CDR3 sequence: CASSLPPWLAGVPGQETQYF. CDR3 bases: TGTGCCAGCAGCCTACCCCCTTGGCTAGCGGGGGTTCCGGGCCAAGAGACCCAGTACTTC.

The V gene is TRBV29-1, the J gene TRBJ1-4; D gene ambiguous. V was clipped by 3 bases and J by 8 bases, with 4 bases between them. This CDR3 spans 10 amino acids. Per the germline V gene, CDR1 is SQVTM and CDR2 is ANQGSEA. The CDR3 coding sequence is TGCAGCGTTGAGGAGGAAAAACTGTTTTTT. This translates into CSVEEEKLFF.

The V call is TRBV10-3, the J call TRBJ2-7; 7 nucleotides match TRBD1. Germline-derived CDR1 and CDR2 are ENHRY and SYGVKD. V shed 2 bases and J 5 bases; nucleotides not matched to a gene: 6. CDR3 length equals 14 residues. As DNA, the CDR3 is TGTGCCATCAGTGAGCTACTGACAGGGAACGAGCAGTACTTC. Its translation: CAISELLTGNEQYF.

This chain joins TRBV11-2 and TRBJ2-2, with a weak D call TRBD2 (5 bases). Trimming removed 2 bases from V and 14 bases from J, with 18 bases in between. The CDR3 is made up of 14 amino acids. CDR1 is SGHAT and CDR2 is FQNNGV in the germline V gene. The chain's CDR3 is CASSLTGSPGYLFF. Here the CDR3 DNA reads TGTGCCAGCAGCTTAACGGGTTCTCCGGGGTACCTGTTTTTT.

The V gene is TRBV6-2 or TRBV6-3, the J gene TRBJ2-7; 9 bases line up with TRBD1. V lost 6 bases and J lost 6; bases outside the gene matches: 9. CDR1 is MNHEY, CDR2 SVGEGT, per germline. The CDR3 is made up of 14 amino acids. CDR3 sequence (DNA): TGTGCCAGCAGCCACAGGGGGCGCGGTGGCGAGCAGTACTTC. Amino acid sequence: CASSHRGRGGEQYF.

V is TRBV4-2 and J is TRBJ1-2; 8 nucleotides match TRBD1. V gave up 4 bases and J gave up 3 bases; unmatched junction bases: 10. Germline V gene sequence: CDR1 LGHNA, CDR2 YNFKEQ. The CDR3 covers 16 residues. CDR3 residues: CASSLPTTGGDYGYTF. CDR3 DNA: TGTGCCAGCAGCCTCCCCACCACAGGGGGTGACTATGGCTACACCTTC.

This chain uses TRBV6-5 with TRBJ1-3; D not certain. The ends were cut back, 7 bases at V and 0 bases at J, with 4 bases in the middle. This CDR3 is 12 amino acids long. The germline CDR1 and CDR2 sequences are MNHEY and SVGAGI. The CDR3 sequence: CASTSSGNTIYF. CDR3 bases: TGTGCCAGCACTTCCTCTGGAAACACCATATATTTT.

This chain uses TRBV4-3 with TRBJ1-2, with D possibly being TRBD1 (5 bases). Germline loops: CDR1 LGHNA, CDR2 YSLEER. The ends were cut back, 0 bases at V and 2 bases at J, with 13 bases in the middle. The CDR3 runs 16 residues. CDR3 residues: CASSQDFQGTNYGYTF. CDR3 DNA: TGCGCCAGCAGCCAAGATTTCCAGGGAACAAACTATGGCTACACCTTC.

The V call is TRBV4-1, the J call TRBJ2-3; TRBD2 aligns across 12 bases. The ends lost 2 bases at V and 2 bases at J; junction bases unmatched: 8. Germline values: CDR1 MGHRA, CDR2 YSYEKL. The CDR3 sequence is 18 residues long. Here the CDR3 DNA reads TGCGCCAGCAGCCAAAAACTTCGACTAGCGGGGGACACAGATACGCAGTATTTT. This encodes CASSQKLRLAGDTDTQYF.

V and J are TRBV5-1 and TRBJ1-2; D possibly corresponds to TRBD1 (6 bases). The CDR3 has 13 residues. Germline V gene lookup returns CDR1 SGHRS and CDR2 YFSETQ. V was trimmed by 3 bases and J by 3 bases, leaving 9 bases between them. The CDR3 sequence: CASSSQGYYGYTF. The CDR3 nucleotides read TGCGCCAGCAGCTCACAGGGCTACTATGGCTACACCTTC.

This clone was seen only a few times. V gene TRBV24-1 combines with J gene TRBJ2-1; D might be TRBD1 (6 bases). Germline V lookup: CDR1 KGHDR, CDR2 SFDVKD. This CDR3 region has 16 residues. Between the trimmed V and J ends, which lost 4 bases and 6 bases, there was a span of 18 bases. The CDR3 loop is CATSDNTGFASNEQFF. The CDR3, as DNA: TGTGCCACCAGTGACAACACAGGGTTCGCATCCAATGAGCAGTTCTTC.

This rearrangement joins TRBV3-1 (or the pseudogene TRBV3-2) to TRBJ1-1; TRBD1 is a possible D gene (6 bases). The CDR3 contains 14 residues. V was clipped by 1 base and J by 6 bases, with 12 bases between them. Germline CDR1 reads LGHDT; CDR2 reads YNNKEL (reference sequence). The CDR3 sequence: CASSQVDRSSEAFF. CDR3 nucleotides: TGTGCCAGCAGCCAAGTAGACAGGTCCTCTGAAGCTTTCTTT.

This chain uses TRBV6-1 with TRBJ2-1; TRBD1 matches 10 bases. Germline lookup yields CDR1 MNHNS and CDR2 SASEGT. V shed 3 bases and J 7 bases; nucleotides not matched to a gene: 6. The CDR3 length is 15 residues. CDR3 nucleotide sequence: TGTGCCAGCAGTGAGCCGGGACAGGGGTGGAATGAGCAGTTCTTC. Protein sequence: CASSEPGQGWNEQFF.

The V gene is TRBV6-4, the J gene TRBJ2-1, with TRBD2 as a possible D gene (6 bases). The V gene's germline CDR1 is MRHNA and CDR2 SNTAGT. V was pared by 6 bases and J by 10 bases, with 13 bases between. CDR3 size: 12 residues. The CDR3 sequence: CASRNLGGEQFF. The DNA of the CDR3 is TGTGCCAGCAGGAACCTTGGGGGGGAGCAGTTCTTC.

The V gene is TRBV15, the J gene TRBJ1-1; TRBD1 matches at 10 bases. The junction had 1 base not matched to a gene; V was cut back by 0 bases and J by 3 bases. This CDR3 contains 15 residues. Germline CDR1 and CDR2: LNHNV and YYDKDF (reference sequence). The chain's CDR3 is CATSREDRGDTEAFF. In DNA form, the CDR3 reads TGTGCCACCAGCAGAGAGGACAGGGGGGACACTGAAGCTTTCTTT.

The chain couples TRBV3-1 (or the pseudogene TRBV3-2) to TRBJ1-6; D might be TRBD1 (5 bases). This CDR3 spans 14 amino acids. Trimming took off 6 bases at V and 7 bases at J, with 13 bases between the two ends. Germline CDR1 and CDR2: LGHDT and YNNKEL (reference sequence). CDR3 protein: CASRFAGSNSPLHF. CDR3 sequence (DNA): TGTGCCAGCAGGTTTGCAGGGTCGAATTCACCCCTCCACTTT.

The chain's CDR3 is CASSLQTANYGYTF. The CDR3 DNA reads TGTGCCAGCAGCCTCCAGACAGCTAACTATGGCTACACCTTC. The genes are TRBV16 and TRBJ1-2; TRBD1 might be the D (5 bases). Trimming cost V 4 bases and J 0 bases, with 9 bases left between them. Per the germline V gene, CDR1 is KGHSY and CDR2 is FQNENV. This CDR3 is 14 amino acids long.

The CDR3, as DNA: TGTGCCTTTCAGGCGGGACAGTGGGCAGAAGCTTTCTTT. This gives the protein CAFQAGQWAEAFF. J is TRBJ1-1 and V is TRBV30, with 7 bases that match TRBD1. The CDR3 spans 13 residues. Germline V gene data show CDR1 as GTSNPN and CDR2 as SVGIG (reference sequence). The V segment lost 7 bases and the J segment 8 bases; nucleotides outside the gene matches: 13.

J is TRBJ2-5 and V is TRBV7-6; the match to TRBD2 covers 7 bases. This CDR3 comprises 14 residues. V lost 3 bases and J lost 7; bases outside the gene matches: 8. Germline V gene data show CDR1 as SGHVS and CDR2 as FNYEAQ. CDR3 in amino acids: CASSFTREDRTQYF. CDR3 nucleotides: TGTGCCAGCAGCTTTACCCGGGAGGATAGGACCCAGTACTTC.

The gene calls are TRBV11-3 and TRBJ2-7, with 9 bases fitting TRBD1. J lost 4 bases, V lost 2 bases, and 9 bases had no gene match. This CDR3 spans 16 amino acids. CDR1 SGHNT and CDR2 YENEEA come from the germline V gene. The CDR3 nucleotides are TGTGCCAGCAGCTTAAACCGGGACAGGGCTGCATACGAGCAGTACTTC. Its protein is CASSLNRDRAAYEQYF. Combining the CDR3 with reference TRBV11-3 and TRBJ2-7 gives the whole variable domain EAGVVQSPRYKIIEKKQPVAFWCNPISGHNTLYWYLQNLGQGPELLIRYENEEAVDDSQLPKDRFSAERLKGVDSTLKIQPAELGDSAVYLCASSLNRDRAAYEQYFGPGTRLTVT.

The chain joins TRBV4-3 to TRBJ1-1; D ambiguous. With 0 bases removed from V and 11 bases from J, the gap between germline ends came to 10 bases. Looked up from germline, CDR1 is LGHNA and CDR2 is YSLEER. The CDR3 consists of 12 residues. CDR3 amino acids: CASSQDRSGAFF. The DNA of the CDR3 is TGCGCCAGCAGCCAAGACAGGAGCGGGGCTTTCTTT.

This chain links TRBV19 with TRBJ1-3; D is unclear. This CDR3 has 14 amino acids. V gave up 6 bases and J gave up 2 bases, with 11 bases separating them. From germline, CDR1 is LNHDA and CDR2 SQIVND (reference sequence). The CDR3 reads CASSRAGTGNTIYF. Written as DNA, the CDR3 is TGTGCCAGTAGCCGAGCGGGGACTGGAAACACCATATATTTT. The whole variable domain, remainder taken from reference TRBV19 and TRBJ1-3, is DGGITQSPKYLFRKEGQNVTLSCEQNLNHDAMYWYRQDPGQGLRLIYYSQIVNDFQKGDIAEGYSVSREKKESFPLTVTSAQKNPTAFYLCASSRAGTGNTIYFGEGSWLTVV.

V is TRBV25-1 and J is TRBJ2-3; possibly TRBD2 for D (7 bases). Trimming shortened V by 3 bases and J by 3 bases, and 16 bases separated the two germline ends. Germline-derived CDR1 and CDR2 are MGHDK and SYGVNS. The CDR3 consists of 16 residues. CDR3 amino acids: CASSDFRGGATDTQYF. In nucleotides, the CDR3 is TGTGCCAGCAGTGACTTTCGAGGGGGGGCGACAGATACGCAGTATTTT.

The rearrangement joins TRBV5-8 to TRBJ1-1, with a tentative D call TRBD1 (6 bases). Trimming removed 7 bases at V and 1 base at J, with 20 bases between. The germline V gene encodes CDR1 SGHTS and CDR2 YDEGEE. The CDR3 runs 16 residues. Written as DNA, the CDR3 is TGTGCCAGCGGTTCCCATTATGCAGGGGAGAACACTGAAGCTTTCTTT. Residues: CASGSHYAGENTEAFF.